These 28 T cell receptor beta chains came from one sample sequenced in a study of T-cell memory formation after mild COVID-19. TCRdb re-called the 5' RACE reads through MiXCR, storing one row per CDR3 protein. The sample has fewer than 30,000 distinct CDR3 sequences, 9.5% to 15% seen once. The sample was PBMCs or a T cell subset sorted from them (not recorded which). All receptors come from an adult woman who had mild COVID-19 (a few samples of this study predate the infection). Cell type and time point are not known.

Ten or more counts support this clonotype. The chain carries TRBV9 and TRBJ2-1; the D is unclear. The V end lost 3 bases, the J end lost 7 bases, and 17 bases lay between the germline ends. This CDR3 is 15 amino acids long. Germline V gene data show CDR1 as SGDLS and CDR2 as YYNGEE. DNA of the CDR3: TGTGCCAGCAGCGGTTTCCCCGAGGCGAATAATGAGCAGTTCTTC. Translated, it gives CASSGFPEANNEQFF.

By frequency in the sample, this clonotype is medium-sized. The chain recombines TRBV18 with TRBJ2-3; TRBD2 aligns across 8 bases. Per germline, CDR1 KGHSH and CDR2 LQKENI. V was pared by 2 bases and J by 4 bases, with 11 bases of the junction left unmatched. This CDR3 is 17 amino acids long. The CDR3: CASSPARRAGESDTQYF. The CDR3 DNA sequence: TGTGCCAGCTCACCAGCTCGAAGAGCGGGAGAATCAGATACGCAGTATTTT.

This clonotype was detected many times. V and J are TRBV6-6 and TRBJ2-3, with 8 bases aligning to TRBD1. Germline CDR1 and CDR2: MNHNY and SVGAGI (reference sequence). The CDR3 runs 17 residues. J gave up 4 bases and V 6 bases, and 15 bases lay outside the gene matches. The CDR3 nucleotides read TGTGCCAGCAGCTCAATACTCAGGGGGCGAGGGGCAGATACGCAGTATTTT. Amino acids: CASSSILRGRGADTQYF.

This clonotype has ten or more counts. The V and J genes are TRBV27 and TRBJ1-1; D is uncertain. The CDR3 runs 15 residues. Trimming left V 4 bases short and J 1 base short, with 13 bases between. CDR1 and CDR2 from the germline V gene are MNHEY and SMNVEV (reference sequence). The CDR3 sequence: CASSYQASGNTEAFF. In DNA form, the CDR3 reads TGTGCCAGCAGTTACCAGGCGTCCGGGAACACTGAAGCTTTCTTT.

In its sample, this clonotype was seen many times. The genes are TRBV14 and TRBJ2-1; no clear D. The germline V gene has CDR1 SGHDN and CDR2 FVKESK. V lost 6 bases, J lost 0 bases, and 9 bases lay in between. The CDR3 length is 14 residues. The CDR3 sequence is CASSPSSSYNEQFF. CDR3 nucleotide sequence: TGTGCCAGCAGTCCCTCCAGCTCCTACAATGAGCAGTTCTTC.

The gene calls are TRBV20-1 and TRBJ2-5; 7 bases are a match to TRBD1. Trimming at V came to 6 bases and at J to 5 bases, leaving 9 bases not matched to a gene. The CDR3 is made up of 13 amino acids. Germline V gene lookup returns CDR1 DFQATT and CDR2 SNEGSKA (reference sequence). The CDR3 sequence: CSAPDRVQETQYF. The CDR3 DNA reads as TGCAGTGCCCCAGACAGGGTACAGGAGACCCAGTACTTC.

The chain links TRBV19 to TRBJ1-1; the D gene is possibly TRBD1 (5 bases). Trimming cost V 7 bases and J 3 bases, with 18 bases left between them. There are 15 residues in the CDR3. CDR1 and CDR2 (germline): LNHDA, SQIVND (reference sequence). This CDR3 reads CASKTLGQFHTEAFF. The CDR3 DNA follows: TGTGCCAGTAAAACCCTGGGGCAGTTTCACACTGAAGCTTTCTTT.

This clonotype was detected ten times or more. This chain uses TRBV4-3 with TRBJ2-7; 10 nucleotides match TRBD1. Looked up from germline, CDR1 is LGHNA and CDR2 is YSLEER. V was pared by 5 bases and J by 3 bases, with 10 bases of the junction left unmatched. CDR3 length: 16 amino acids. Here the CDR3 reads CASSYSGTGEVYEQYF. For the CDR3, the DNA is TGCGCCAGCAGCTACTCCGGGACAGGGGAAGTCTACGAGCAGTACTTC.

This clonotype was counted ten times or more. This chain links TRBV4-3 with TRBJ2-1, with TRBD2 identical over 7 bases. The germline CDR1 and CDR2 sequences are LGHNA and YSLEER. This CDR3 contains 17 residues. Trimming took 0 bases from V and 0 from J; bases not matched to a gene: 5. The CDR3 sequence is CASSQDWRESSYNEQFF. The CDR3 DNA follows: TGCGCCAGCAGCCAAGATTGGCGGGAGAGCTCCTACAATGAGCAGTTCTTC.

The chain combines TRBV29-1 with TRBJ2-7, with TRBD2 as a possible D gene (5 bases). TRBJ2-5 matches the DNA end more closely, so the J call is doubtful. CDR1 is SQVTM and CDR2 is ANQGSEA in the germline V gene. The CDR3 is made up of 12 amino acids. The DNA of the CDR3 is TGCAGCGTTGAGAGGGTCCAAGAGACCCAGTACTTC. Translating gives CSVERVQETQYF.

This clonotype qualifies as medium-sized. The gene calls are TRBV14 and TRBJ1-1; TRBD1 matches at 8 bases. Germline CDR1 and CDR2: SGHDN and FVKESK. With V trimmed by 2 bases and J by 2 bases, 7 bases remained unmatched. The CDR3 is 16 residues long. In nucleotides, the CDR3 is TGTGCCAGCAGCCAATCCAGGGGGCTAGGTAACACTGAAGCTTTCTTT. Protein product: CASSQSRGLGNTEAFF. Full variable domain (outside the CDR3, taken from reference TRBV14 and TRBJ1-1): EAGVTQFPSHSVIEKGQTVTLRCDPISGHDNLYWYRRVMGKEIKFLLHFVKESKQDESGMPNNRFLAERTGGTYSTLKVQPAELEDSGVYFCASSQSRGLGNTEAFFGQGTRLTVV.

A word on this clonotype: A read error is possible here, since a much larger clone lies one base away. The chain uses TRBV12-3 or TRBV12-4 and TRBJ2-6, with TRBD1 matching over 7 bases. This CDR3 is 17 amino acids long. The CDR3 spells CASRTDRQGSGANVMTF. CDR3 DNA: TGTGCCAGCAGAACAGATCGACAGGGCAGTGGGGCCAACGTCATGACTTTC.

This clonotype was recorded at least ten times. The chain couples TRBV10-3 to TRBJ2-1, with 7 bases identical to TRBD2. V lost 8 bases to trimming and J lost 0 bases; unmatched junction nucleotides: 13. The germline V gene has CDR1 ENHRY and CDR2 SYGVKD. The CDR3 consists of 17 residues. Here the CDR3 DNA reads TGTGCCATCGAGTCTAGCGGAACAGGCAGCTCCTACAATGAGCAGTTCTTC. Protein sequence: CAIESSGTGSSYNEQFF.

This clonotype was counted at least ten times. V gene TRBV19 combines with J gene TRBJ2-6, with D possibly TRBD1 on 5 matching bases. The CDR3 has 14 residues. Germline loops: CDR1 LNHDA, CDR2 SQIVND (reference sequence). V lost 6 bases and J lost 0, with 6 bases in between. CDR3 DNA: TGTGCCAGTAGACAGGACTCTGGGGCCAACGTCCTGACTTTC. Protein sequence: CASRQDSGANVLTF.

This clonotype was counted many times. This chain connects TRBV2 to TRBJ2-1; 8 bases align to TRBD2. The germline CDR1 and CDR2 sequences are SNHLY and FYNNEI. V gave up 0 bases and J gave up 4 bases; unmatched junction bases: 8. CDR3 size: 17 residues. CDR3 sequence (DNA): TGTGCCAGCAGTGAAGCTGTGGGACTAGGAAATTACAATGAGCAGTTCTTC. Translating gives CASSEAVGLGNYNEQFF.

In its sample, this clonotype was seen many times. This chain joins TRBV7-9 and TRBJ1-6; D not certain. The CDR3 length is 14 residues. The V end was cut by 7 bases, the J end by 7 bases, with 14 bases between. Germline V gene sequence: CDR1 SEHNR, CDR2 FQNEAQ (reference sequence). This CDR3 is CASTIPGQNSPLHF. In DNA, the CDR3 is TGTGCCAGCACCATACCGGGCCAGAATTCACCCCTCCACTTT.

This clonotype was observed at least ten times. This rearrangement joins TRBV27 to TRBJ1-6; D remains unclear. V lost 6 bases, J lost 12 bases, and 12 bases lay in between. The CDR3 consists of 12 residues. Per germline, CDR1 MNHEY and CDR2 SMNVEV (reference sequence). In nucleotides, the CDR3 is TGTGCCAGCAGGTTCTCGAACGGACCCCTCCACTTT. Its translation is CASRFSNGPLHF.

This clonotype was counted many times. The chain joins TRBV20-1 to TRBJ2-7; 11 nucleotides line up with TRBD2. This CDR3 region has 15 residues. Germline CDR1 and CDR2: DFQATT and SNEGSKA (reference sequence). After removal of 5 bases from V and 6 bases from J, the junction contained 12 bases not matched to a gene. CDR3 in amino acids: CSAPNTRLAGGEQYF. The DNA of the CDR3 is TGCAGTGCTCCCAATACTCGTCTAGCGGGAGGCGAGCAGTACTTC.

This clonotype was recorded many times. The chain carries TRBV6-6 and TRBJ1-6, with D possibly TRBD1 on 6 matching bases. The germline gives CDR1 MNHNY, CDR2 SVGAGI (reference sequence). CDR3 length equals 16 residues. The germline V and J ends were trimmed by 5 bases and 5 bases, with 16 bases remaining between them. In nucleotides, the CDR3 is TGTGCCAGCAGTCGAACTGGGACACACAATAATTCACCCCTCCACTTT. Translating gives CASSRTGTHNNSPLHF.

This clonotype was seen at least ten times. The CDR3 nucleotides are TGCAGTGCTACTTCTTCTCTAGCGGGAGGGCTTTATGAGCAGTTCTTC. Translation gives CSATSSLAGGLYEQFF. The V and J genes are TRBV20-1 and TRBJ2-1; 12 nucleotides match TRBD2. The germline V gene has CDR1 DFQATT and CDR2 SNEGSKA (reference sequence). The V and J ends lost 4 bases and 8 bases, in that order; junction bases with no gene match: 12. The CDR3 loop spans 16 amino acids.

In this sample, this clonotype turned up many times. V usage is TRBV5-1 and J usage is TRBJ2-7, with 7 bases identical to TRBD1. This CDR3 has 15 amino acids. Trimming at V came to 4 bases and at J to 3 bases, leaving 10 bases not matched to a gene. Germline CDR1 and CDR2: SGHRS and YFSETQ. In DNA, the CDR3 is TGCGCCAGCAGCAACCCCGGGACAGATCACTACGAGCAGTACTTC. Protein: CASSNPGTDHYEQYF. The full variable domain, with the rest looked up from reference TRBV5-1 and TRBJ2-7, is KAGVTQTPRYLIKTRGQQVTLSCSPISGHRSVSWYQQTPGQGLQFLFEYFSETQRNKGNFPGRFSGRQFSNSRSEMNVSTLELGDSALYLCASSNPGTDHYEQYFGPGTRLTVT.

This clonotype was seen repeatedly, ten times or more. The chain recombines TRBV12-3 or TRBV12-4 with TRBJ2-2; D gene uncertain. Deletions cut 6 bases from V and 1 base from J, with 9 bases between. CDR3 length: 14 residues. This CDR3 reads CASSRVRNTGELFF. In DNA, the CDR3 is TGTGCCAGCAGCCGGGTCAGGAACACCGGGGAGCTGTTTTTT.

This clonotype was seen ten or more times. Germline is not matched at one junction end, which may reflect a read error. The chain recombines TRBV7-7 with TRBJ2-5, with a tentative D call TRBD2 (5 bases). This CDR3 has 14 residues. The V gene's germline CDR1 is SSHAT and CDR2 FNYEAQ (reference sequence). CDR3 loop: CASSLAGLQETQYF. CDR3 DNA sequence: TGTGCTAGCAGCTTGGCTGGACTCCAAGAGACCCAGTACTTC.

This clonotype was counted many times. CDR3 region: CASSLTGVTGELFF. The CDR3 DNA is TGTGCCAGCAGCTTAACTGGGGTCACCGGGGAGCTGTTTTTT. This chain uses TRBV7-3 with TRBJ2-2; the D is unclear. This CDR3 comprises 14 residues. Germline-derived CDR1 and CDR2 are SGHTA and FQGTGA. Trimming took 0 bases from V and 4 from J, leaving 6 bases between them. The full variable domain, completed using reference TRBV7-3 and TRBJ2-2, is GAGVSQTPSNKVTEKGKYVELRCDPISGHTALYWYRQSLGQGPEFLIYFQGTGAADDSGLPNDRFFAVRPEGSVSTLKIQRTERGDSAVYLCASSLTGVTGELFFGEGSRLTVL.

The chain combines TRBV19 with TRBJ1-3; 7 bases match TRBD1. CDR1 and CDR2 from the germline V gene are LNHDA and SQIVND (reference sequence). This CDR3 is 16 amino acids long. V trimming: 6 bases; J trimming: 0 bases; junction bases outside the gene matches: 8. CDR3 residues: CASSRGGLSSGNTIYF. The CDR3 DNA reads TGTGCCAGTAGCCGAGGGGGCCTGAGCTCTGGAAACACCATATATTTT.

This clonotype was picked up many times. V gene TRBV6-5 combines with J gene TRBJ2-1, with D possibly TRBD2 on 5 matching bases. The CDR3 runs to 15 residues. The V and J ends lost 4 bases and 3 bases respectively, with 13 bases between them. From germline, CDR1 is MNHEY and CDR2 SVGAGI. The CDR3 protein is CASSSPAGNYNEQFF. The DNA for the CDR3 is TGTGCCAGCAGTTCCCCTGCCGGGAACTACAATGAGCAGTTCTTC.

This clonotype was picked up many times. J is TRBJ2-5 and V is TRBV4-1, with D perhaps matching TRBD2 (5 bases). The germline CDR1 and CDR2 sequences are MGHRA and YSYEKL. There are 16 residues in the CDR3. The germline V and J ends were trimmed by 1 base and 1 base, with 13 bases remaining between them. This CDR3 is CASSQGEGTFQETQYF. The CDR3 DNA reads TGCGCCAGCAGCCAAGGTGAGGGAACTTTCCAAGAGACCCAGTACTTC.

This clonotype occurred many times. The V and J genes are TRBV15 and TRBJ2-3; D is perhaps TRBD1 (5 bases). The CDR3 totals 14 residues. Germline V lookup: CDR1 LNHNV, CDR2 YYDKDF (reference sequence). V lost 0 bases and J 8 bases, leaving 12 bases between the germline ends. CDR3 in DNA: TGTGCCACCAGCAGAGATCAGGGTACACCTACGCAGTATTTT. Translated, it gives CATSRDQGTPTQYF.